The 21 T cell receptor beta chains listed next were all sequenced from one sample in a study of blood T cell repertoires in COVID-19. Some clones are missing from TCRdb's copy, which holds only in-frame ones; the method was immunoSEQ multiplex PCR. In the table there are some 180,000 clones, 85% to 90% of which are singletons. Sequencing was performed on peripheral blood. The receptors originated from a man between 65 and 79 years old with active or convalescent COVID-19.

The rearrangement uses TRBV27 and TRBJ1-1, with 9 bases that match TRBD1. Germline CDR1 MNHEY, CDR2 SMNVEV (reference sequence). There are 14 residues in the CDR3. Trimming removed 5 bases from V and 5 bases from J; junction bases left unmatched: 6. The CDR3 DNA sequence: TGTGCCAGCAGTGTACAAGGACAGGGGACTGAAGCTTTCTTT. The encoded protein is CASSVQGQGTEAFF.

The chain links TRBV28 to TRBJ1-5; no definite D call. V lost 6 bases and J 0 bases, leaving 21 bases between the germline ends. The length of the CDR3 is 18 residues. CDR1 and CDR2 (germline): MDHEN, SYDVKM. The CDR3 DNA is TGTGCCAGCAGCCCCATTAGAACGACGGGGATTAGCAATCAGCCCCAGCATTTT. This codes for CASSPIRTTGISNQPQHF. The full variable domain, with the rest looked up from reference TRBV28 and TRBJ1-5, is DVKVTQSSRYLVKRTGEKVFLECVQDMDHENMFWYRQDPGLGLRLIYFSYDVKMKEKGDIPEGYSVSREKKERFSLILESASTNQTSMYLCASSPIRTTGISNQPQHFGDGTRLSIL.

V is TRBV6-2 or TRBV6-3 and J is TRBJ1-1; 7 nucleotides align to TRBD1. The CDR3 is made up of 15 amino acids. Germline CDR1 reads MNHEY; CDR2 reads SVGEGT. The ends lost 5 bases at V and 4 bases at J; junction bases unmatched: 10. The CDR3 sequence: CASSPGQVSATEAFF. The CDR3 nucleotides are TGTGCCAGCAGTCCAGGACAGGTCAGTGCCACTGAAGCTTTCTTT.

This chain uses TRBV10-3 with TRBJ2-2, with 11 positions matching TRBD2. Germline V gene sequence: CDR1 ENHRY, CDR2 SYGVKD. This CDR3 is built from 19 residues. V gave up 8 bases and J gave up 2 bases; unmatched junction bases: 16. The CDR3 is CAIAESINLAGGNTGELFF. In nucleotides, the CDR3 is TGTGCCATCGCAGAATCGATAAACCTAGCGGGAGGTAACACCGGGGAGCTGTTTTTT.

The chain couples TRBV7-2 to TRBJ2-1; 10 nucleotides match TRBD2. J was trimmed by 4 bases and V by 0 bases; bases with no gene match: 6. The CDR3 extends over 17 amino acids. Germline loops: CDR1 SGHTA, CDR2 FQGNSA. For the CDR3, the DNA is TGTGCCAGCAGCTTAGCGGGGAGCGGGGGGGTTTACAATGAGCAGTTCTTC. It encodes CASSLAGSGGVYNEQFF. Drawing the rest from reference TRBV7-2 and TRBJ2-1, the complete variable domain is GAGVSQSPSNKVTEKGKDVELRCDPISGHTALYWYRQSLGQGLEFLIYFQGNSAPDKSGLPSDRFSAERTGGSVSTLTIQRTQQEDSAVYLCASSLAGSGGVYNEQFFGPGTRLTVL.

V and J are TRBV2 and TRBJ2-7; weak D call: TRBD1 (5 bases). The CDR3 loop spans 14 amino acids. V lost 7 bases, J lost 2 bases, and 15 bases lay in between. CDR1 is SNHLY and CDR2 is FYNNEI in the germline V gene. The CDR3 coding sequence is TGTGCCAGCAAAATAGGGGCGCCCACCTACGAGCAGTACTTC. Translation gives CASKIGAPTYEQYF.

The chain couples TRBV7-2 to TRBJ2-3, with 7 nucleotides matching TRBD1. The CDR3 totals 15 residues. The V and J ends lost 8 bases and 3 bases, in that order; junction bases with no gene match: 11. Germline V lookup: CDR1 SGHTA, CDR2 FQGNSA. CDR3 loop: CASRSKTGITDTQYF. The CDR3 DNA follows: TGTGCCAGCCGCTCCAAGACAGGGATAACAGATACGCAGTATTTT.

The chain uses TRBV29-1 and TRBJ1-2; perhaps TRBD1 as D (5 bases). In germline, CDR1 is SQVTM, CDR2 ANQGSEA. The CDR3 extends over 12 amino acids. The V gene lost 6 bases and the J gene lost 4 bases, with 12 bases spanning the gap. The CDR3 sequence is CSVQTAAYGYTF. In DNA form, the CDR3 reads TGCAGCGTCCAGACAGCCGCCTATGGCTACACCTTC.

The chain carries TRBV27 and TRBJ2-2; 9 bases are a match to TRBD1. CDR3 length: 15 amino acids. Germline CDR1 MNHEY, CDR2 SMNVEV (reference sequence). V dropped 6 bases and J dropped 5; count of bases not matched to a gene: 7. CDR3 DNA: TGTGCCAGCAGCCGGACAGGGGTAGGGACCGGGGAGCTGTTTTTT. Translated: CASSRTGVGTGELFF.

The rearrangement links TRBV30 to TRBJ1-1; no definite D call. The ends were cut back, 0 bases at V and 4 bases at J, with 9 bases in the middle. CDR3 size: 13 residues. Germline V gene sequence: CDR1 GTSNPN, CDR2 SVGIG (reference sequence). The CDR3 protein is CAWSVRGPTEAFF. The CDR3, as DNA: TGTGCCTGGAGTGTCCGGGGTCCCACTGAAGCTTTCTTT.

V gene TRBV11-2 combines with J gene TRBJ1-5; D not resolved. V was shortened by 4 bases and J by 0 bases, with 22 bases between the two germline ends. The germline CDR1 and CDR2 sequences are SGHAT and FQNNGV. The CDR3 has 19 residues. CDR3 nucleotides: TGTGCCAGCAGCTACGGGATAGTACCTACCAGAATTAGCAATCAGCCCCAGCATTTT. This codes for CASSYGIVPTRISNQPQHF.

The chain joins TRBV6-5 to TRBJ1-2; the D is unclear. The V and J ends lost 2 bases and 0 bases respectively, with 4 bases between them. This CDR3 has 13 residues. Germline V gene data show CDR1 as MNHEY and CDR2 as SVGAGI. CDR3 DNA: TGTGCCAGCAGTTACAGCGCTAACTATGGCTACACCTTC. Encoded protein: CASSYSANYGYTF.

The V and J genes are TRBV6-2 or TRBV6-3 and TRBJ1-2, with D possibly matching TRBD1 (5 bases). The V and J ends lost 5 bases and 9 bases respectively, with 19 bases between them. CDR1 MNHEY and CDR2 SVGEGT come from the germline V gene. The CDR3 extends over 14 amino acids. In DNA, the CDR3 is TGTGCCAGCAGTCTAGTATCAGGGTTTGGAAGCTACACCTTC. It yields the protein CASSLVSGFGSYTF.

In DNA, the CDR3 is TGTGCCAGCAGCTTGGGACTAAGCAATGAGCAGTTCTTC. Translated, it gives CASSLGLSNEQFF. This chain uses TRBV5-4 with TRBJ2-1, with D tentatively TRBD2 (5 bases). The CDR3 has 13 amino acids. Deletions cut 0 bases from V and 6 bases from J, with 7 bases between. CDR1 is SGHNT, CDR2 YYREEE, per germline (reference sequence).

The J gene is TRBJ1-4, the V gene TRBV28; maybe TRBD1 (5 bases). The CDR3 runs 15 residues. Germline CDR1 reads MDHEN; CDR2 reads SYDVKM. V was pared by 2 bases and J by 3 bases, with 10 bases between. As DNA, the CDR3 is TGTGCCAGCAGTTTAGGAGGGACGGCTAATGAAAAACTGTTTTTT. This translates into CASSLGGTANEKLFF.

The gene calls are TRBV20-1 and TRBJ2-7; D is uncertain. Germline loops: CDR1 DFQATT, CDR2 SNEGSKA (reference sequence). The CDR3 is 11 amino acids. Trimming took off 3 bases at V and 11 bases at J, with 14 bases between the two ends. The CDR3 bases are TGCAGTGCTAGCTTAGGAGACTGGAAGTACTTC. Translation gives CSASLGDWKYF.

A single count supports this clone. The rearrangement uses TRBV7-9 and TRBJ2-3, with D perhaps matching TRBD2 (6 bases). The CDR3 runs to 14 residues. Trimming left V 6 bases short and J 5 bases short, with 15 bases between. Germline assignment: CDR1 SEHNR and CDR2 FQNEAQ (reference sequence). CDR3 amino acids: CASSPGGAGDTQYF. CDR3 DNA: TGTGCCAGCAGTCCCGGGGGAGCGGGAGATACGCAGTATTTT.

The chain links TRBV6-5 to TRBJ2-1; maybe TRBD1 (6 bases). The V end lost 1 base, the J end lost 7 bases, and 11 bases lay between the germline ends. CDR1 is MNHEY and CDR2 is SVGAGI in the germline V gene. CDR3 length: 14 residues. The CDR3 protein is CASSYFTGRNEQFF. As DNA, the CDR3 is TGTGCCAGCAGTTACTTCACAGGGCGGAATGAGCAGTTCTTC.

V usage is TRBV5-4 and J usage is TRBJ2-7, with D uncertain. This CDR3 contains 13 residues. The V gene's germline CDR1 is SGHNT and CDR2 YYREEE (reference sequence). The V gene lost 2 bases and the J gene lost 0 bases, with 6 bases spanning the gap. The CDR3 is CASSFPSSYEQYF. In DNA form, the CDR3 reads TGTGCCAGCAGCTTCCCGAGCTCCTACGAGCAGTACTTC.

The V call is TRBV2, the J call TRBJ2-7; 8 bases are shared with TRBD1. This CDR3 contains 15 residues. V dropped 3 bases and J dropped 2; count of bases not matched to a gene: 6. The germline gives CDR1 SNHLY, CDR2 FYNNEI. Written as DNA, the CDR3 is TGTGCCAGCAGTGAGGGACAGGTACCCACCTACGAGCAGTACTTC. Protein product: CASSEGQVPTYEQYF.

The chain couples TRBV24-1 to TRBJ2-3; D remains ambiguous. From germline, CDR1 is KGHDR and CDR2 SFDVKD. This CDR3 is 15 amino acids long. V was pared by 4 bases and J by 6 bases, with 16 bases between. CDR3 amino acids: CATSDPHETRDTQYF. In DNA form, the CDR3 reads TGTGCCACCAGTGACCCGCATGAGACTCGGGATACGCAGTATTTT.